The 20 T cell receptor beta chains listed next were all sequenced from one sample in a study of T cells in women clearing cervical HPV infection. TCRdb's copy holds only in-frame clones and misses some; the assay was immunoSEQ multiplex PCR. This sample contains some 40,000 clones. The specimen sequenced was blood buffy coat. The source of these receptors is a woman between 18 and 69 years old with a cervical HPV16 infection that either progressed to CIN3+ or cleared (not recorded which).

Comments on this clone: The CDR3 end lies 3 residues beyond the end of the read and is filled in from the germline J gene. The chain employs TRBV20-1 and TRBJ2-4; D possibly corresponds to TRBD2 (5 bases). V lost 6 bases to trimming and J lost 0 bases, with 9 bases between them. This CDR3 spans 13 amino acids. Germline V gene sequence: CDR1 DFQATT, CDR2 SNEGSKA (reference sequence). The CDR3 here is CSAPRGAKNIQYF. CDR3 DNA (partial): TGCAGTGCCCCCCGGGGAGCCAAAAACATT.

Concerning this clone: The read ends 3 residues shy of where the CDR3 ends; the end is completed using the germline J gene. V and J are TRBV19 and TRBJ2-7, with a possible D match to TRBD2 (7 bases). V lost 9 bases and J lost 0, with 15 bases in between. This CDR3 has 14 amino acids. The V gene's germline CDR1 is LNHDA and CDR2 SQIVND (reference sequence). CDR3 DNA, as far as it was read: TGTGCCAGGAGGGGACGGGGGGCCTCCTACGAG. The encoded protein is CARRGRGASYE. The full-length CDR3 reads as CARRGRGASYEQYF.

As for this clone: The read gets to within 3 residues of the CDR3 end, and the germline J gene fills in the rest. The V call is TRBV7-9, the J call TRBJ2-2; no clear D gene. The CDR3 spans 15 residues. Germline values: CDR1 SEHNR, CDR2 FQNEAQ (reference sequence). The CDR3 spells CASSLVVQSNEKLFF. CDR3 bases read: TGTGCCAGCAGCTTAGTGGTACAGTCTAATGAAAAG.

A remark on this clone: Read sequence stops 3 residues before the CDR3 end, and the germline J gene provides the missing end. J is TRBJ1-2 and V is TRBV2; TRBD1 matches 11 bases. CDR3 length: 15 residues. V was clipped by 4 bases and J by 4 bases; unmatched bases: 5. Per the germline V gene, CDR1 is SNHLY and CDR2 is FYNNEI. The covered CDR3 bases are TGTGCCAGCAGTGGTGGGACAGGGGGACTCTATGGC. Translation: CASSGGTGGLYG. The whole CDR3 protein is CASSGGTGGLYGYTF.

A remark on this clone: The read terminates 3 residues before the CDR3 end, so the remaining end is supplied by the germline J gene. The chain has TRBV13 and TRBJ1-5; D might be TRBD1 (5 bases). Germline assignment: CDR1 PRHDT and CDR2 FYEKMQ (reference sequence). The CDR3 covers 13 residues. Trimming stripped 4 bases from V and 4 bases from J, with 8 bases between. The CDR3 loop is CASSSQGNQPQHF. CDR3 bases read: TGTGCCAGCAGCTCGCAGGGTAATCAGCCC.

For this clone: Sequencing ends 3 residues short of the CDR3 end; the germline J gene provides the rest. The rearrangement uses TRBV6-2 or TRBV6-3 and TRBJ2-3; 10 bases align to TRBD2. The CDR3 sequence is 14 residues long. Losses at the gene ends were 5 bases for V and 3 bases for J; bases not matched to a gene: 2. CDR1 is MNHEY and CDR2 is SVGEGT in the germline V gene. The CDR3 DNA, read in part, is TGTGCCAGCAGTGGTAGCGGGAGGACAGATACG. Translation: CASSGSGRTDT. The whole CDR3 protein reads CASSGSGRTDTQYF.

A remark on this clone: The sequenced fragment ends 3 residues before the CDR3 boundary, so the rest is inferred from the germline J gene. The rearrangement joins TRBV19 to TRBJ1-2; D is unresolved. The CDR3 contains 13 residues. Germline assignment: CDR1 LNHDA and CDR2 SQIVND (reference sequence). The sequenced part of the CDR3 DNA is TGTGCCAGTAGTATATCTAGGTTCTACGAC. It codes for CASSISRFYD. The full CDR3 protein is CASSISRFYDYTF.

CDR3 bases read: TGTGCCAGCAGTTTTACGGGGGGCTCCTACAATGAG. Translated: CASSFTGGSYNE. The full CDR3 reads CASSFTGGSYNEQFF. The chain couples TRBV12-3 or TRBV12-4 to TRBJ2-1; 7 positions agree with TRBD2. Sequencing ends 3 residues short of the CDR3 end; the germline J gene provides the rest. V shed 3 bases, J shed 0 bases, and the junction held 2 bases outside the gene matches. There are 15 residues in the CDR3.

Regarding this clone: The sequence runs out 3 residues before the end of the CDR3; the remainder is reconstructed from the germline J gene. This chain connects TRBV7-9 to TRBJ2-2; TRBD1 might be the D (7 bases). The CDR3 consists of 14 residues. The germline CDR1 and CDR2 sequences are SEHNR and FQNEAQ (reference sequence). Trimming stripped 8 bases from V and 2 bases from J, with 12 bases between. The sequenced part of the CDR3 DNA is TGTGCCAGCGCCAGGGGGACTAACACCGGGGAG. This gives the protein CASARGTNTGE. The complete CDR3 protein is CASARGTNTGELFF. Together with reference TRBV7-9 and TRBJ2-2, the CDR3 gives the full variable domain: DTGVSQNPRHKITKRGQNVTFRCDPISEHNRLYWYRQTLGQGPEFLTYFQNEAQLEKSRLLSDRFSAERPKGSFSTLEIQRTEQGDSAMYLCASARGTNTGELFFGEGSRLTVL.

Concerning this clone: The read ends 3 residues early relative to the CDR3; the germline J gene fills the gap. J is TRBJ1-1 and V is TRBV6-2 or TRBV6-3; a possible D gene is TRBD1 (5 bases). This CDR3 has 14 residues. Germline V gene data show CDR1 as MNHEY and CDR2 as SVGEGT. V lost 6 bases and J 2 bases, leaving 13 bases between the germline ends. The CDR3 spells CASSWGSSNTEAFF. The CDR3 bases that were read are TGTGCCAGCAGCTGGGGCAGTTCAAACACTGAA.

As regards this clone: The CDR3 goes on 3 residues after the read ends, and that part is filled in from the germline J gene. At the DNA level, this CDR3 is encoded by other sequences in the same sample as well. The V call is TRBV2, the J call TRBJ1-3; tentatively, D is TRBD1 (5 bases). V dropped 3 bases and J dropped 0 bases, with 6 bases sitting between them. CDR3 length equals 14 residues. Germline values: CDR1 SNHLY, CDR2 FYNNEI. The CDR3 bases that were read are TGTGCCAGCAGTGAGACAGACTCTGGAAACACC. This translates into CASSETDSGNT. The whole CDR3 protein is CASSETDSGNTIYF.

Note on this clone: The read ends 3 residues shy of where the CDR3 ends; the end is completed using the germline J gene. J is TRBJ1-1 and V is TRBV6-1, with unresolved D. The CDR3 totals 14 residues. V gave up 2 bases and J gave up 1 base, with 8 bases separating them. Germline V gene data show CDR1 as MNHNS and CDR2 as SASEGT. The DNA read from the CDR3 is TGTGCCAGCAGTGAACTACAGAAGAACACTGAA. This gives the protein CASSELQKNTE. The whole CDR3 protein is CASSELQKNTEAFF.

Comment on this clone: The CDR3 end is not reached by the read, which stops 3 residues before it; the germline J gene fills it in. The V gene is TRBV15, the J gene TRBJ1-5; 7 positions match TRBD1. V gave up 1 base and J gave up 8 bases; unmatched junction bases: 5. The length of the CDR3 is 14 residues. Germline CDR1 reads LNHNV; CDR2 reads YYDKDF (reference sequence). The sequenced CDR3 bases are TGTGCCACCAGCAGAGGGACAGGTAGTAAGCCC. It codes for CATSRGTGSKP. The whole CDR3 sequence is CATSRGTGSKPQHF. Filled out from reference TRBV15 and TRBJ1-5, the complete variable domain reads DAMVIQNPRYQVTQFGKPVTLSCSQTLNHNVMYWYQQKSSQAPKLLFHYYDKDFNNEADTPDNFQSRRPNTSFCFLDIRSPGLGDTAMYLCATSRGTGSKPQHFGDGTRLSIL.

About this clone: The read comes to an end 3 residues before the CDR3 does, leaving the germline J gene to fill in the end. The V and J genes are TRBV19 and TRBJ2-1, with TRBD2 matching 12 bases. The V segment lost 7 bases and the J segment 6 bases; nucleotides outside the gene matches: 7. The CDR3 is 15 residues long. CDR1 and CDR2 from the germline V gene are LNHDA and SQIVND (reference sequence). The DNA read from the CDR3 is TGTGCCAGTACCCCCGGACTAGCGGGGCCCAATGAG. Translating it yields CASTPGLAGPNE. The complete CDR3 sequence is CASTPGLAGPNEQFF.

With respect to this clone: The observed sequence ends 3 residues before the CDR3 terminus, with the missing tail filled in from the germline J gene. The chain is built from TRBV20-1 and TRBJ2-7; TRBD2 aligns across 9 bases. V lost 4 bases to trimming and J lost 3 bases; unmatched junction nucleotides: 7. The CDR3 contains 14 residues. Germline lookup yields CDR1 DFQATT and CDR2 SNEGSKA (reference sequence). The CDR3 here is CSATQTSGYYEQYF. The CDR3 DNA, read in part, is TGCAGTGCTACCCAGACTAGCGGATACTACGAG.

On this clone: Sequence at one end of the junction differs from germline and may be a read error. The read falls 3 residues short of the CDR3 end, and the missing part is taken from the germline J gene. The chain combines TRBV4-2 with TRBJ2-7, with TRBD1 as a possible D gene (6 bases). The germline V gene has CDR1 LGHNA and CDR2 YNFKEQ. The CDR3 is 15 amino acids. CDR3 bases read: TGCGCCAGCAGCCAAGAGTACCAGGGGATATCCGAG. It encodes CASSQEYQGISE. The whole CDR3 protein is CASSQEYQGISEQYF.

The covered CDR3 bases are TGCAGCGTTGAAGGTTCTAGCGGGTTCCAAGAGACC. The encoded protein is CSVEGSSGFQET. In full, the CDR3 reads CSVEGSSGFQETQYF. This sequence joins TRBV29-1 and TRBJ2-5, with TRBD2 matching 8 bases. The CDR3 extends 3 residues past the end of the read, so its final part is completed from the germline J gene. CDR3 length: 15 residues. Germline assignment: CDR1 SQVTM and CDR2 ANQGSEA. V dropped 1 base and J dropped 1; count of bases not matched to a gene: 5. Full variable domain (remainder filled in from reference TRBV29-1 and TRBJ2-5): SAVISQKPSRDICQRGTSLTIQCQVDSQVTMMFWYRQQPGQSLTLIATANQGSEATYESGFVIDKFPISRPNLTFSTLTVSNMSPEDSSIYLCSVEGSSGFQETQYFGPGTRLLVL.

Comments on this clone: The read comes to an end 3 residues before the CDR3 does, leaving the germline J gene to fill in the end. The chain employs TRBV20-1 and TRBJ2-1; tentative D call: TRBD2 (6 bases). From germline, CDR1 is DFQATT and CDR2 SNEGSKA (reference sequence). The CDR3 sequence is 14 residues long. Trimming pared 4 bases from V and 2 bases from J, leaving 12 bases between. This chain's CDR3 is CSAMGGVTYNEQFF. Incomplete CDR3 DNA: TGCAGTGCTATGGGCGGGGTCACCTACAATGAG.

Its frequency marks this clone as medium-sized. The DNA read from the CDR3 is TGTGCCAGCAGCGTAGGCACCCCGGGAGATACG. Translated: CASSVGTPGDT. The whole CDR3 sequence reads CASSVGTPGDTQYF. This chain uses TRBV9 with TRBJ2-3; no firm D call. Read coverage stops 3 residues before the CDR3 terminus; the germline J gene supplies the remainder. Germline V lookup: CDR1 SGDLS, CDR2 YYNGEE. The CDR3 length is 14 residues. V dropped 0 bases and J dropped 5 bases, with 10 bases sitting between them.

On this clone: The missing CDR3 end, 3 residues past where the read stops, is filled in from the germline J gene. The sample contains more than one DNA sequence encoding this CDR3. This chain links TRBV20-1 with TRBJ2-7, with TRBD2 matching 7 bases. V lost 4 bases to trimming and J lost 5 bases; unmatched junction nucleotides: 17. CDR3 size: 16 residues. The V gene's germline CDR1 is DFQATT and CDR2 SNEGSKA (reference sequence). The part of the CDR3 DNA that was read is TGCAGTGCTATCATGGGAGGGCGGGGAGCGGGACACGAG. Residues: CSAIMGGRGAGHE. The whole CDR3 region reads CSAIMGGRGAGHEQYF.